What follows describes a single T cell receptor (beta chain). Antigen: not known. Unique molecular identifiers were built into the TCRbeta library. MiXCR, applied by TCRdb to the PCR reads, yields one record per CDR3 protein. The sample consists of a few hundred thousand distinct CDR3 sequences, roughly a quarter of them appearing once. Trimming stripped 6 bases from V and 6 bases from J, with 15 bases between. Germline V gene data show CDR1 as ENHRY and CDR2 as SYGVKD. The CDR3 spans 14 residues. The data belong to a study of T-cell reconstitution after alpha-beta-depleted transplantation in children. Study-level results: Newly made T cells mostly supplied T-cell counts and diversity one year after transplant.

The TCR was taken from a boy under two years old with Wiskott-Aldrich syndrome, due to receive a stem cell transplant. The V call is TRBV10-3, the J call TRBJ2-1, with D perhaps matching TRBD1 or TRBD2 (5 bases each). The sequencing here drew on PBMCs, taken before TCRalphabeta/CD19-depleted stem cell transplant. The CDR3 is CAIRETGTINEQFF. The CDR3 coding sequence is TGTGCCATCAGGGAAACCGGGACGATCAATGAGCAGTTCTTC.